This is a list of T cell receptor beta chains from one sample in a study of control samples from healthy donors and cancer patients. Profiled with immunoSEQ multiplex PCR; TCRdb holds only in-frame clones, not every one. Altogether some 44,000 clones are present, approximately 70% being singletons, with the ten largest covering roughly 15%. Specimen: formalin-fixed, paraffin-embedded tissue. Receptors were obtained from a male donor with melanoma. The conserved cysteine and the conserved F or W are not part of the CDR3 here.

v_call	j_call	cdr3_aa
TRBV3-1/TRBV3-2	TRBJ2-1	ASSQDGSGSLNEQF
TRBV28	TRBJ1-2	ASSLFFGQGNYGYT
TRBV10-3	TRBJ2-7	AISEGPKSSYEQY
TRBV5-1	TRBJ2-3	ASSRGTSSTDTQY
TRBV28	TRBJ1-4	ASTISLLNEKLF
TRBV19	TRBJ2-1	ASSINGGMSEQF
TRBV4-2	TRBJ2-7	ASSQDPWGSSSYEQY
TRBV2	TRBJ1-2	ASSEGPILGYT
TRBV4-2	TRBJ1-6	ASSQDLKGGHSPLH
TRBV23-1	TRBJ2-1	ASSHFGTNNEQF
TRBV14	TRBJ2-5	ASSRTIGETQY
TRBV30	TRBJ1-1	AWIGYGTEAF
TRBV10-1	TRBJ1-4	ASNRNNEKLF
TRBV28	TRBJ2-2	ASSRDRVNGELF
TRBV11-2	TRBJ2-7	ASSGGIYEQY
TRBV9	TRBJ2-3	ASSATGGGTDTQY
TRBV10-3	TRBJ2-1	AISEPPGTGGEQF
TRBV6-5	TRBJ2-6	ASSYSFGAGANVLT
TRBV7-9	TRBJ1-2	ASSFPGTGGLYGYT
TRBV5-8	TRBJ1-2	ASSFSTPYGYT
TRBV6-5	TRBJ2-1	ASSTSGGYNEQF
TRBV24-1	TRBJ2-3	ATSDSRKLGDTQY
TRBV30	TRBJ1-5	AWSKGGQPQH
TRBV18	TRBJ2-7	ASSPNPDGEQY
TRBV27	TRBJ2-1	ASSWQGHNEQF
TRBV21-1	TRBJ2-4	ASSGRQGGNIQY
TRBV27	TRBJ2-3	ASLTTGGAGDTQY
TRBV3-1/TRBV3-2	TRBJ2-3	ASAPGGSGTDTQY
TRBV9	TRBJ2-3	ASSVSSFSTDTQY
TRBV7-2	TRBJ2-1	ASSALTSGRSDEQF
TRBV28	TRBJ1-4	ASSFSLQGAGGKNNEKLF
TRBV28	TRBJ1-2	ASSFRYRLGYGYT
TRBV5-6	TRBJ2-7	ASSLLAARNINEQY
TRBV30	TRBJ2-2	AWSDTVAGWDTGELF
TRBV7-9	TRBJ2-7	ASSLLAASYEQY
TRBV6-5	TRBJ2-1	ASSWGLAEYNEQF
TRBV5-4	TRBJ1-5	AYGRGQNDQPQH
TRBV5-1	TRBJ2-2	ASSLKGPGTGELF
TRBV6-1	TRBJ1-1	ASSEALRTEAF
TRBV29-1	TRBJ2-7	SVKGARDYEQY
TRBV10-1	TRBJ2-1	ASRLPRGTSGRVDEQF
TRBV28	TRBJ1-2	ASKGQGGVTMAYT
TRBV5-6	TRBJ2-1	ASSRIGAGNEQF
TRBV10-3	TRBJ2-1	AISPQTSGYNEQF
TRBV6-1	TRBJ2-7	ASSDQGLFYEQY
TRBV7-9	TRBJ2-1	ASSSSPREQF
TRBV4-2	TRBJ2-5	ASSHPKGETQY
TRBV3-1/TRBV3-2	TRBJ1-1	ASSQRDSYTEAF
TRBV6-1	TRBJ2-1	ASSEESSYNEQF
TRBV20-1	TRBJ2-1	SASSLAASYNEQF
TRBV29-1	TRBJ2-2	SVVERFEGELF
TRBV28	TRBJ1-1	ASRKQGREEAF
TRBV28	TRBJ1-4	ASSSSTFATNEKLF
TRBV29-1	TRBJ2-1	SVESGGWDGAPNEQF
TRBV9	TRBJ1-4	ASSVGGGDEKLF